The 22 T cell receptor beta chains given below trace back to one sample, sequenced in a study of cytomegalovirus exposure and HLA in healthy donors. Both 60 Vbeta primers and 13 Jbeta primers went into the PCR. Data came from immunoSEQ multiplex PCR; TCRdb stores just in-frame clones and leaves some out. The table records about 110,000 clones, roughly 74% of them present only once. The sequencing input was PBMCs. Source of these receptors: a young woman in good health and CMV-seronegative.

This clone has just one count. The rearrangement uses TRBV5-6 and TRBJ1-5; possible D gene TRBD1, 5 bases. Germline loops: CDR1 SGHDT, CDR2 YYEEEE. Trimming removed 3 bases at V and 4 bases at J, with 11 bases between. The CDR3 length is 14 residues. CDR3 DNA sequence: TGTGCCAGCAGCTCCCCAGGGAGGAATCAGCCCCAGCATTTT. Protein product: CASSSPGRNQPQHF.

J is TRBJ1-2 and V is TRBV28; D remains unclear. Germline V CDR1 and CDR2: MDHEN, SYDVKM. The CDR3 sequence is 12 residues long. V dropped 2 bases and J dropped 8 bases, with 9 bases sitting between them. In DNA form, the CDR3 reads TGTGCCAGCAGTTTACTTTCGGGGGGCTACACCTTC. Residues: CASSLLSGGYTF.

The V call is TRBV19, the J call TRBJ2-2; D remains unclear. V was shortened by 10 bases and J by 1 base, with 19 bases between the two germline ends. Germline lookup yields CDR1 LNHDA and CDR2 SQIVND (reference sequence). The CDR3 loop spans 16 amino acids. For the CDR3, the DNA is TGTGCCACTCAATCCCCAATAGCCATGAACACCGGGGAGCTGTTTTTT. Its protein is CATQSPIAMNTGELFF.

The chain recombines TRBV6-5 with TRBJ2-1; 7 bases are a match to TRBD1. This CDR3 is 14 amino acids long. V shed 2 bases, J shed 4 bases, and the junction held 2 bases outside the gene matches. Per the germline V gene, CDR1 is MNHEY and CDR2 is SVGAGI. The CDR3 bases are TGTGCCAGCAGTTACCAGGGGGTATACAATGAGCAGTTCTTC. It translates to CASSYQGVYNEQFF.

This clone was picked up a small number of times. The rearrangement uses TRBV6-5 and TRBJ1-2; tentative D call: TRBD1 (5 bases). This CDR3 spans 13 amino acids. From germline, CDR1 is MNHEY and CDR2 SVGAGI. V lost 7 bases and J lost 6, with 15 bases in between. The CDR3 protein is CASTDVGGDGYTF. The CDR3 DNA is TGTGCCAGCACCGACGTGGGGGGGGATGGCTACACCTTC.

The rearrangement links TRBV29-1 to TRBJ2-3; tentatively, D is TRBD2 (5 bases). V shed 0 bases and J shed 8 bases, with 6 bases lying between them. CDR3 size: 11 residues. Germline CDR1 reads SQVTM; CDR2 reads ANQGSEA. The CDR3 DNA follows: TGCAGCGTTGAAGAACGGGGTACGCAGTATTTT. The encoded protein is CSVEERGTQYF.

V is TRBV15 and J is TRBJ1-4; 9 bases agree with TRBD1. V lost 1 base to trimming and J lost 8 bases; unmatched junction nucleotides: 2. There are 14 residues in the CDR3. CDR1 and CDR2 from the germline V gene are LNHNV and YYDKDF (reference sequence). The CDR3 bases are TGTGCCACCAGCAGAGTCGGGACAGGGGAAAAACTGTTTTTT. Translated: CATSRVGTGEKLFF.

This clone was seen only a few times. The chain combines TRBV30 with TRBJ2-7; D gene uncertain. Between the trimmed V and J ends, which lost 2 bases and 6 bases, there was a span of 8 bases. This CDR3 is built from 11 residues. Germline assignment: CDR1 GTSNPN and CDR2 SVGIG (reference sequence). CDR3 nucleotide sequence: TGTGCCTGGAGTAGGTCTAGCGAGCAGTACTTC. Protein product: CAWSRSSEQYF.

This chain joins TRBV6-1 and TRBJ2-5, with 13 bases lining up with TRBD2. TRBJ2-7 explains the end of the DNA better; the J call may be wrong. Germline V gene lookup returns CDR1 MNHNS and CDR2 SASEGT. The CDR3 is 18 amino acids. The CDR3 spells CASSDRGTSGNFGHEQYF. In DNA, the CDR3 is TGTGCCAGCAGTGATAGGGGGACTAGCGGGAATTTCGGTCACGAGCAGTACTTC.

This sequence joins TRBV4-3 and TRBJ2-2, with 10 bases identical to TRBD1. Germline V gene data show CDR1 as LGHNA and CDR2 as YSLEER. This CDR3 is 18 amino acids long. After removal of 3 bases from V and 5 bases from J, the junction contained 12 bases not matched to a gene. The CDR3, as DNA: TGCGCCAGCAGCCAGTCCTCTGGTGGGACAGGGGAGACCGGGGAGCTGTTTTTT. It is translated as CASSQSSGGTGETGELFF.

On this clone itself: Mismatch with germline at one junction end may stem from a read error. V usage is TRBV11-2 and J usage is TRBJ1-1; unclear D gene. Germline CDR1 is SGHAT and CDR2 is FQNNGV. The CDR3 runs to 12 residues. The CDR3 loop is CASTSFSAEAFF. CDR3 nucleotide sequence: TGTGCCAGCACCTCGTTTTCCGCTGAGGCTTTCTTT.

Turning to this clone: Other DNA sequences in the sample encode the same CDR3. The V and J genes are TRBV6-5 and TRBJ1-2, with D uncertain. The CDR3 extends over 14 amino acids. Trimming removed 0 bases from V and 2 bases from J, with 7 bases in between. Germline values: CDR1 MNHEY, CDR2 SVGAGI. This CDR3 is CASSYSAGNYGYTF. CDR3 in DNA: TGTGCCAGCAGTTACTCGGCAGGAAACTATGGCTACACCTTC.

V usage is TRBV5-1 and J usage is TRBJ1-2; TRBD1 matches 7 bases. The V gene end was trimmed by 0 bases and the J gene end by 4 bases; junction bases not matched to a gene: 0. This CDR3 contains 13 residues. The germline V gene encodes CDR1 SGHRS and CDR2 YFSETQ. CDR3 DNA sequence: TGCGCCAGCAGCTTGGGGGACAGCTATGGCTACACCTTC. The encoded protein is CASSLGDSYGYTF.

This clone showed up just once. The chain has TRBV6-5 and TRBJ2-1; 7 nucleotides agree with TRBD1. The CDR3 totals 12 residues. V shed 2 bases, J shed 14 bases, and the junction held 6 bases outside the gene matches. The germline CDR1 and CDR2 sequences are MNHEY and SVGAGI. CDR3 DNA sequence: TGTGCCAGCAGTTACAGAAGGGGGCGGAAGTTCTTC. Its translation is CASSYRRGRKFF.

The J gene is TRBJ1-6, the V gene TRBV19, with 10 positions matching TRBD1. CDR1 LNHDA and CDR2 SQIVND come from the germline V gene (reference sequence). The trim removed 7 bases at V and 8 bases at J, leaving 2 bases unmatched. This CDR3 spans 13 amino acids. The CDR3, as DNA: TGTGCCAGTAATGGACAGGGGGATTCACCCCTCCACTTT. It specifies CASNGQGDSPLHF.

The V call is TRBV7-9, the J call TRBJ1-1; 10 bases align to TRBD1. With 4 bases clipped from V and 2 bases from J, the junction kept 7 bases outside the gene matches. Germline values: CDR1 SEHNR, CDR2 FQNEAQ (reference sequence). The CDR3 extends over 16 amino acids. Here the CDR3 DNA reads TGTGCCAGCAGCTCGTCCGGGACAGGGGCAAACACTGAAGCTTTCTTT. This sequence encodes CASSSSGTGANTEAFF.

The chain links TRBV6-5 to TRBJ1-2; 10 bases align to TRBD1. The CDR3 sequence is 15 residues long. With V trimmed by 2 bases and J by 4 bases, 4 bases remained unmatched. Germline CDR1 and CDR2: MNHEY and SVGAGI. The CDR3: CASSYRGTGVYGYTF. The CDR3, as DNA: TGTGCCAGCAGTTACCGTGGGACAGGGGTCTATGGCTACACCTTC.

J is TRBJ1-1 and V is TRBV4-3; D is perhaps TRBD1 (5 bases). Trimming left V 1 base short and J 7 bases short, with 13 bases between. The CDR3 runs 14 residues. Germline CDR1 is LGHNA and CDR2 is YSLEER. This chain's CDR3 is CASSQGRALREAFF. The DNA for the CDR3 is TGCGCCAGCAGCCAAGGCAGGGCCCTTCGTGAAGCTTTCTTT.

V is TRBV29-1 and J is TRBJ1-5; 7 bases match TRBD1. This CDR3 contains 14 residues. The ends lost 7 bases at V and 2 bases at J; junction bases unmatched: 8. The germline gives CDR1 SQVTM, CDR2 ANQGSEA. CDR3: CSARSGTGNQPQHF. The DNA for the CDR3 is TGCAGCGCCCGTTCCGGGACAGGCAATCAGCCCCAGCATTTT.

This clone was found a few times. The rearrangement links TRBV19 to TRBJ1-2; D is perhaps TRBD1 (6 bases). Germline CDR1 reads LNHDA; CDR2 reads SQIVND (reference sequence). This CDR3 spans 14 amino acids. With 6 bases removed from V and 0 bases from J, the gap between germline ends came to 11 bases. In DNA form, the CDR3 reads TGTGCCAGTAGCGGACAGTTAACTAACTATGGCTACACCTTC. Its translation: CASSGQLTNYGYTF.

The genes are TRBV9 and TRBJ2-3; D unresolved. V was clipped by 1 base and J by 1 base, with 4 bases between them. CDR1 is SGDLS and CDR2 is YYNGEE in the germline V gene. The CDR3 extends over 13 amino acids. The CDR3: CASSVLGTDTQYF. The CDR3 DNA sequence: TGTGCCAGCAGCGTACTCGGCACAGATACGCAGTATTTT.

The chain's CDR3 is CASSQAGSMNTEAFF. The CDR3 nucleotides read TGTGCCAGCAGCCAAGCGGGTAGCATGAACACTGAAGCTTTCTTT. V gene TRBV4-2 combines with J gene TRBJ1-1; no clear D gene. The V end lost 1 base, the J end lost 0 bases, and 9 bases lay between the germline ends. The CDR3 totals 15 residues. Germline assignment: CDR1 LGHNA and CDR2 YNFKEQ.